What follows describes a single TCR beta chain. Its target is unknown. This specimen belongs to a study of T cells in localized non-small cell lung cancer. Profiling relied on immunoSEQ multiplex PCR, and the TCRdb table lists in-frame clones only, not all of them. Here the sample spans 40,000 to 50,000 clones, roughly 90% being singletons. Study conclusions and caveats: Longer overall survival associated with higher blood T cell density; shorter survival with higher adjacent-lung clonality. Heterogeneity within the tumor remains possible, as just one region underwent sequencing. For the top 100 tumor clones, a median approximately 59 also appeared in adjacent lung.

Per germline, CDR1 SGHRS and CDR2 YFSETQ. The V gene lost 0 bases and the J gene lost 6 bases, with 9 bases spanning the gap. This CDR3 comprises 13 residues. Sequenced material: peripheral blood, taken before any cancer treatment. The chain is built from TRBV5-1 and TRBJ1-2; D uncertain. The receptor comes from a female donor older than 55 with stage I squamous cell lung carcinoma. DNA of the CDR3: TGCGCCAGCAGCTTGGAGGCGGGAGATGGCTACACCTTC. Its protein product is CASSLEAGDGYTF.